The 17 T cell receptor beta chains reported below all come from one sample, sequenced in a study of T cells in Graves' hyperthyroidism and ophthalmopathy. The CDR3 regions of TCR beta were amplified from RNA transcripts. A set of HTBI primers served as the primers for a first-round RT-PCR of the TCR CDR3. A single record per CDR3 protein comes from TCRdb applying MiXCR to the multiplex PCR reads. The data show around 360,000 distinct CDR3 sequences, roughly 15% seen once. Sequencing was done on a sample of blood. These receptors all stem from a woman aged 55-69 years with Graves' ophthalmopathy.

Comment on this clonotype: It may be a read error: a sequence one base away is much more abundant. The chain is built from TRBV7-2 and TRBJ2-4; the D gene could be TRBD1 or TRBD2 (5 bases each). Germline-derived CDR1 and CDR2 are SGHTA and FQGNSA. There are 13 residues in the CDR3. CDR3 DNA sequence: TGTGCCGGCAGTCGGGGCCCGGGGCACATTCAGTACTTC. Translated: CAGSRGPGHIQYF.

The chain is built from TRBV29-1 and TRBJ2-5; 10 bases are shared with TRBD1. Trimming at V came to 5 bases and at J to 4 bases, leaving 1 base not matched to a gene. Germline-derived CDR1 and CDR2 are SQVTM and ANQGSEA. The CDR3 has 12 residues. CDR3 residues: CSVRTGGETQYF. The CDR3 DNA reads TGCAGCGTTCGGACAGGGGGAGAGACCCAGTACTTC. Full variable domain (remainder filled in from reference TRBV29-1 and TRBJ2-5): SAVISQKPSRDICQRGTSLTIQCQVDSQVTMMFWYRQQPGQSLTLIATANQGSEATYESGFVIDKFPISRPNLTFSTLTVSNMSPEDSSIYLCSVRTGGETQYFGPGTRLLVL.

This clonotype was counted at least ten times. The chain uses TRBV7-8 and TRBJ2-3; TRBD2 aligns across 8 bases. With V trimmed by 6 bases and J by 1 base, 15 bases remained unmatched. The CDR3 is 18 residues long. The germline V gene encodes CDR1 SGHVS and CDR2 FQNEAQ. CDR3 bases: TGTGCCAGCAGAATACGGGAGGGCCAGGCCTTCGGCACAGATACGCAGTATTTT. Its translation: CASRIREGQAFGTDTQYF.

A few counts support this clonotype. The rearrangement joins TRBV7-9 to TRBJ1-1; D not certain. The germline CDR1 and CDR2 sequences are SEHNR and FQNEAQ (reference sequence). The CDR3 extends over 11 amino acids. Trimming shortened V by 5 bases and J by 6 bases, and 7 bases separated the two germline ends. The CDR3 sequence: CASSPVPEAFF. CDR3 nucleotide sequence: TGTGCCAGCAGCCCAGTCCCTGAAGCTTTCTTT.

The chain recombines TRBV6-1 with TRBJ1-3; D is undetermined. This CDR3 contains 11 residues. From germline, CDR1 is MNHNS and CDR2 SASEGT. V was cut by 6 bases and J by 3 bases, with 3 bases left in between. CDR3 residues: CASRFGNTIYF. The CDR3 DNA reads as TGTGCCAGCAGGTTTGGAAACACCATATATTTT.

This clonotype has a count of ten or more. The chain employs TRBV12-5 and TRBJ2-1, with TRBD1 matching 8 bases. From germline, CDR1 is LGHNT and CDR2 FRNRAP. Trimming took 1 base from V and 6 from J; bases not matched to a gene: 5. The CDR3 has 15 amino acids. The CDR3 spells CASGLGAGGINEQFF. CDR3 in DNA: TGTGCTAGTGGTTTGGGGGCAGGGGGCATCAATGAGCAGTTCTTC.

There are a few counts of this clonotype. DNA for the CDR3: TGTGCCAGCAGCCGAACCGGGACTAGCGAGAGGGCCCACACCGGGGAGCTGTTTTTT. It codes for CASSRTGTSERAHTGELFF. The chain carries TRBV5-5 and TRBJ2-2, with 10 bases lining up with TRBD2. The trim removed 4 bases at V and 3 bases at J, leaving 15 bases unmatched. CDR1 and CDR2 (germline): SGHKS, YYEKEE (reference sequence). CDR3 length equals 19 residues.

In its sample, this clonotype was seen once. The genes are TRBV20-1 and TRBJ1-2; 10 nucleotides line up with TRBD1. Germline V lookup: CDR1 DFQATT, CDR2 SNEGSKA (reference sequence). CDR3 length: 14 residues. V dropped 2 bases and J dropped 5; count of bases not matched to a gene: 5. This CDR3 is CSARTPGQGYGYTF. The CDR3 nucleotides are TGCAGTGCTAGAACACCGGGACAGGGGTATGGCTACACCTTC.

The chain links TRBV7-9 to TRBJ1-4; D possibly corresponds to TRBD1 (5 bases). V was cut by 3 bases and J by 8 bases, with 16 bases left in between. Looked up from germline, CDR1 is SEHNR and CDR2 is FQNEAQ (reference sequence). The CDR3 has 15 amino acids. The CDR3 sequence: CASSFTGAKGEKLFF. Written as DNA, the CDR3 is TGTGCCAGCAGCTTCACAGGAGCGAAGGGAGAAAAACTGTTTTTT.

This clonotype was observed at least ten times. The chain employs TRBV13 and TRBJ2-5; unclear D gene. Trimming stripped 3 bases from V and 2 bases from J, with 7 bases between. Looked up from germline, CDR1 is PRHDT and CDR2 is FYEKMQ (reference sequence). The CDR3 totals 13 residues. CDR3 sequence (DNA): TGTGCCAGCAGCTTTGGCCTTCAAGAGACCCAGTACTTC. Encoded protein: CASSFGLQETQYF. Full variable domain (remainder filled in from reference TRBV13 and TRBJ2-5): AAGVIQSPRHLIKEKRETATLKCYPIPRHDTVYWYQQGPGQDPQFLISFYEKMQSDKGSIPDRFSAQQFSDYHSELNMSSLELGDSALYFCASSFGLQETQYFGPGTRLLVL.

Many counts were recorded for this clonotype. In DNA, the CDR3 is TGTGCCAGCAGTCTTCATGGGACAGGGGACTACGAGCAGTACTTC. It yields the protein CASSLHGTGDYEQYF. The V gene is TRBV12-3 or TRBV12-4, the J gene TRBJ2-7; 10 bases line up with TRBD1. This CDR3 is built from 15 residues. Trimming took 5 bases from V and 3 from J; bases not matched to a gene: 7.

This clonotype was seen ten or more times. The rearrangement links TRBV28 to TRBJ2-5, with 11 positions matching TRBD2. Germline assignment: CDR1 MDHEN and CDR2 SYDVKM. CDR3 length: 16 residues. The junction had 8 bases not matched to a gene; V was cut back by 5 bases and J by 3 bases. CDR3 in amino acids: CASSPRGSGREETQYF. CDR3 bases: TGTGCCAGCAGTCCCCGGGGTAGCGGGAGGGAAGAGACCCAGTACTTC.

In its sample, this clonotype was seen many times. The gene calls are TRBV24-1 and TRBJ2-3, with a tentative D call TRBD1 (6 bases). Looked up from germline, CDR1 is KGHDR and CDR2 is SFDVKD. This CDR3 has 17 residues. The V end lost 4 bases, the J end lost 2 bases, and 18 bases lay between the germline ends. The CDR3 nucleotides are TGTGCCACCAGTGACCCCCGCCGAAAGGGGGACACAGATACGCAGTATTTT. Translated, it gives CATSDPRRKGDTDTQYF.

V and J are TRBV6-1 and TRBJ1-2; TRBD1 matches 7 bases. The CDR3 length is 12 residues. Germline values: CDR1 MNHNS, CDR2 SASEGT. Germline trimming cut 11 bases from V and 8 bases from J; bases unmatched to any gene: 11. This CDR3 reads CAVSNRGLGYTF. DNA for the CDR3: TGTGCCGTCTCGAACAGGGGTTTGGGCTACACCTTC.

This clonotype was seen many times. This chain joins TRBV20-1 and TRBJ1-5; D is possibly TRBD1 (6 bases). Germline V gives CDR1 DFQATT, CDR2 SNEGSKA (reference sequence). The CDR3 runs 13 residues. CDR3 coding DNA: TGCAGCCTAGGGGGAGGGTGGGATCAGCCCCAGCATTTT. Amino acids: CSLGGGWDQPQHF.

This chain links TRBV12-3 or TRBV12-4 with TRBJ2-6, with unresolved D. CDR3 length equals 16 residues. V was shortened by 8 bases and J by 0 bases, with 14 bases between the two germline ends. The CDR3 reads CASALARVSGANVLTF. In DNA, the CDR3 is TGTGCCAGCGCCCTGGCCCGAGTCTCTGGGGCCAACGTCCTGACTTTC.

The table lists this clonotype with many counts. V and J are TRBV14 and TRBJ2-1; TRBD2 agrees at 10 bases. Germline CDR1 and CDR2: SGHDN and FVKESK. This CDR3 region has 17 residues. V was clipped by 4 bases and J by 4 bases; unmatched bases: 10. Written as DNA, the CDR3 is TGTGCCAGCAGCCTGACATCTAAACTAGCGGGGTACAATGAGCAGTTCTTC. This codes for CASSLTSKLAGYNEQFF.